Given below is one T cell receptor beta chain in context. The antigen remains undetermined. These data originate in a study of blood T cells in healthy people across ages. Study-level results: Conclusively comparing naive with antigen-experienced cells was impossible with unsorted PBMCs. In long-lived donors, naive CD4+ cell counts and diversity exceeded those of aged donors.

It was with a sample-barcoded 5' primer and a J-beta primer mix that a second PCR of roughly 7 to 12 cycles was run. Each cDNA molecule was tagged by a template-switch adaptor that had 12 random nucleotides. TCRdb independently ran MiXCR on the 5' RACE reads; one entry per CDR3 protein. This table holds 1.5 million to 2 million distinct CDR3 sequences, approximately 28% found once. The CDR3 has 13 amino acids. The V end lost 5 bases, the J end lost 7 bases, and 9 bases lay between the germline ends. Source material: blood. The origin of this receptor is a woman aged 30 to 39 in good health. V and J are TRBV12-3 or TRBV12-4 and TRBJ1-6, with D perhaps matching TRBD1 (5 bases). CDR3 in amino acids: CASSQTDNSPLHF. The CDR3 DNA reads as TGTGCCAGCAGTCAGACAGACAATTCACCCCTCCACTTT.